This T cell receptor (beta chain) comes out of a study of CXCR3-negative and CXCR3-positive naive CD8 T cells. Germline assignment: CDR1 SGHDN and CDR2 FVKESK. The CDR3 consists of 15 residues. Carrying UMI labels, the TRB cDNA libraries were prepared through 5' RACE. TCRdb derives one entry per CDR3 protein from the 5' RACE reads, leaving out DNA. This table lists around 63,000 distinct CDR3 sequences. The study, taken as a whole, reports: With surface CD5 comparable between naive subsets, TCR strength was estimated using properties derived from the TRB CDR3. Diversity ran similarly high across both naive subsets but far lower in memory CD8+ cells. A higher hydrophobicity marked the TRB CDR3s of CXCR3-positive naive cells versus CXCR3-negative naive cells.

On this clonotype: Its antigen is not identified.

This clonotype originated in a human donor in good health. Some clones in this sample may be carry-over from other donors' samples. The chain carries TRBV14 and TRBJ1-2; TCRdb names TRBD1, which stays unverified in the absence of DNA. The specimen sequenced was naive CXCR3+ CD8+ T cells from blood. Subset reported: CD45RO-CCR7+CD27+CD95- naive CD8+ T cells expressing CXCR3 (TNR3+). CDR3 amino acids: CASSQHTTGSGGYTF.